Below, 6 T cell receptor beta chains from the same sample are listed, as sequenced in a study of blood T cells in healthy people across ages. Then a second PCR, running roughly 7 to 12 cycles, was carried out with a sample-barcoded 5' primer and a J-beta primer mix. One entry per CDR3 protein results from TCRdb running MiXCR on the 5' RACE reads. The profile shows 1.5 million to 2 million distinct CDR3 sequences, around 40% of them singletons. Sequenced sample: blood. These receptors all stem from a human donor in good health.

Comment on this clonotype: Its ends do not fully match the called genes, so a read error is possible. The chain employs TRBV3-1 and TRBJ2-1; D possibly corresponds to TRBD2 (5 bases). From germline, CDR1 is LGHDT and CDR2 YNNKEL (reference sequence). The CDR3 has 17 amino acids. The CDR3 region is CASSRTTPGRGWSEQFF. The CDR3 DNA reads as TGCGCCAGCAGCCGTACGACCCCGGGCCGAGGGTGGAGTGAGCAGTTCTTC.

The rearrangement joins TRBV7-6 to TRBJ1-6; D is undetermined. This CDR3 is 15 amino acids long. The V gene's germline CDR1 is SGHVS and CDR2 FNYEAQ. The V end was cut by 1 base, the J end by 7 bases, with 11 bases between. The CDR3 nucleotides read TGTGCCAGCAGCTTAGGGGTCAGGAACAATTCACCCCTCCACTTT. Its translation: CASSLGVRNNSPLHF.

This clonotype was found once. This chain links TRBV20-1 with TRBJ2-7; 8 bases agree with TRBD1. With 0 bases clipped from V and 5 bases from J, the junction kept 9 bases outside the gene matches. CDR3 size: 15 residues. The V gene's germline CDR1 is DFQATT and CDR2 SNEGSKA (reference sequence). CDR3 coding DNA: TGCAGTGCTAGAGATCTGGCAGGGGGCTACAACGAGCAGTACTTC. Its protein product is CSARDLAGGYNEQYF.

The V gene is TRBV28, the J gene TRBJ2-1; 7 positions match TRBD1. Trimming took 6 bases from V and 10 from J; bases not matched to a gene: 12. Germline CDR1 and CDR2: MDHEN and SYDVKM. The CDR3 loop spans 14 amino acids. CDR3 sequence: CASRSQGPPYEQFF. CDR3 DNA: TGTGCCAGCAGATCACAGGGGCCCCCTTACGAGCAGTTCTTC.

The chain couples TRBV15 to TRBJ1-2; D gene unclear. With 4 bases removed from V and 4 bases from J, the gap between germline ends came to 16 bases. CDR1 LNHNV and CDR2 YYDKDF come from the germline V gene (reference sequence). CDR3 length: 15 amino acids. CDR3 loop: CATSNREIGSYGYTF. As DNA, the CDR3 is TGTGCCACCAGCAACCGGGAGATCGGGAGCTATGGCTACACCTTC.

The chain uses TRBV14 and TRBJ2-7, with no clear D. The CDR3 has 13 amino acids. Germline loops: CDR1 SGHDN, CDR2 FVKESK. The ends were cut back, 0 bases at V and 3 bases at J, with 6 bases in the middle. CDR3 DNA sequence: TGTGCCAGCAGCCAAGAGGAGCTCTACGAGCAGTACTTC. Its translation is CASSQEELYEQYF.